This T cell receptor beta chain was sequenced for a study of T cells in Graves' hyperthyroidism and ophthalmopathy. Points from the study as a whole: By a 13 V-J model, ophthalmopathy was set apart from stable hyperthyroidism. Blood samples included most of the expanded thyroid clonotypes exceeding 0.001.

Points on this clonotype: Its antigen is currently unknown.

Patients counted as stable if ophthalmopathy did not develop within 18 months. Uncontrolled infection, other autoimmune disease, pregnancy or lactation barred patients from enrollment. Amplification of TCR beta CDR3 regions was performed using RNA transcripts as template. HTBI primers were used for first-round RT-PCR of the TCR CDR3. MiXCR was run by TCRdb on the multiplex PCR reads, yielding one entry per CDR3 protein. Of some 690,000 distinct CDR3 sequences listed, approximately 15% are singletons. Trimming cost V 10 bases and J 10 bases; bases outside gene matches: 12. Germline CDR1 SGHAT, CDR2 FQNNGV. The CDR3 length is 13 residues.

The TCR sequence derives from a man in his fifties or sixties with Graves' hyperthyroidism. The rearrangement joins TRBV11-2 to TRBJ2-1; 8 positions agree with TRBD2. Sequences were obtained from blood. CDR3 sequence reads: CAIGSGSGGEQFF. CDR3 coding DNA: TGTGCCATTGGAAGCGGGAGCGGTGGCGAGCAGTTCTTC.